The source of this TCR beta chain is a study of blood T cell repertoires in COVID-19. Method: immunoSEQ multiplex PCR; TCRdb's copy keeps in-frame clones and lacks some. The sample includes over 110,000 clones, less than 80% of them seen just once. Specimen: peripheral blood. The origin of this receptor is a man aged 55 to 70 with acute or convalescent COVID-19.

CDR3 sequence: CASSLNAGNSPLHF. The CDR3 nucleotides read TGTGCCAGCAGCTTAAACGCCGGGAATTCACCCCTCCACTTT. The chain links TRBV7-2 to TRBJ1-6; D call uncertain. The CDR3 has 14 residues. Between the trimmed V and J ends, which lost 2 bases and 7 bases, there was a span of 9 bases. The germline gives CDR1 SGHTA, CDR2 FQGNSA.